Listed below are T cell receptor beta chains from one sample, sequenced in a study of T cell responses to AZD1222 COVID-19 vaccine. Profiled with immunoSEQ multiplex PCR; TCRdb holds only in-frame clones, not every one. The sample has 150,000 to 180,000 clones; 90% are singletons. Specimen: peripheral blood, collected on day 0 of AZD1222 vaccination. These receptors originate from an adult in good health. Both conserved end residues are part of each CDR3.

v_call | cdr3_aa
TRBV5-1 | CASSHGQGGDEQYF
TRBV5-1 | CASSFAARGGLNIQYF
TRBV10-3 | CAISEPRAPQHF
TRBV20-1 | CSVGDFGYTF
TRBV6-4 | CASPLRARREKLFF
TRBV6-2/TRBV6-3 | CASSPRGLKHF
TRBV11-2 | CASSPLSGQGLTGNTIYF
TRBV11-1 | CASRPTGRDEQFF
TRBV7-2 | CASSSNTRSYTPLHF
TRBV5-4 | CASSAGQGYGYTF
TRBV12-5 | CASGPMLVARSSYNEQFF
TRBV5-6 | CASSSGQGLYQPQHF
TRBV4-1 | CASSQEVTGAAYGYTF
TRBV29-1 | CSVEDWVGVGTIYF
TRBV7-2 | CASSLARFGYTF
TRBV6-2/TRBV6-3 | CASSYDAQISNQPQHF
TRBV27 | CASTDHRETQYF
TRBV28 | CASSFAGFNSPLHF
TRBV28 | CASSLPHSQAFF
TRBV6-2/TRBV6-3 | CASSYNGAGDTQYF
TRBV20-1 | CSVRVRAEAFF
TRBV2 | CASSGTGTEAFF
TRBV10-2 | CASWGGRVGSDTQYF
TRBV25-1 | CASSDLGHNYGYTF
TRBV7-2 | CASRDSGGWDTQYF
TRBV2 | CASYQNSNQPQHF
TRBV30 | CAWSKPMGAVWEQYF
TRBV6-1 | CASSDTGSNQPQHF
TRBV25-1 | CASSEYQESTEAFF
TRBV30 | CAWSGNTIYF
TRBV5-1 | CASSLPGAEKLFF
TRBV7-8 | CASSSDSNQPQHF
TRBV28 | CASSSDIRYGYTF
TRBV7-2 | CASSLPFTDTQYF
TRBV5-1 | CASSLDQAAGENTEAFF
TRBV7-9 | CASSVPPDRVGSYGYTF
TRBV19 | CASSSPTGISGNTIYF
TRBV11-3 | CASRGGLVLDEQYF
TRBV23-1 | CASSQSRDRETILSTDTQYF